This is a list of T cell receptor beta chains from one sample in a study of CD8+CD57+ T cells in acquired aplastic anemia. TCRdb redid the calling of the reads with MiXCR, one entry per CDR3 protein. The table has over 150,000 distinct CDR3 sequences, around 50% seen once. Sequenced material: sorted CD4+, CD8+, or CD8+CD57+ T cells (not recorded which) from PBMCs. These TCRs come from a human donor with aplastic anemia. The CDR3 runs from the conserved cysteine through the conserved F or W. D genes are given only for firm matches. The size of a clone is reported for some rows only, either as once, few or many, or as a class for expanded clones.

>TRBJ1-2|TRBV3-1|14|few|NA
CASSQGGQGGGYTF
TGTGCCAGCAGCCAAGGAGGTCAGGGTGGTGGCTACACCTTC
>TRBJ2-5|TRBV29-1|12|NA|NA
CSVEDRVETRYF
TGCAGCGTTGAAGATCGGGTCGAGACCCGGTACTTC
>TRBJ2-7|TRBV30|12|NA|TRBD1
CAWGTGGPEQYF
TGTGCCTGGGGGACAGGGGGCCCAGAGCAGTACTTC
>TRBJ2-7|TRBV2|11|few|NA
CASSGTYEQYF
TGTGCCAGCAGTGGAACCTACGAGCAGTACTTC
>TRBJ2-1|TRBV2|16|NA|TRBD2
CASSARLAATYNEQFF
TGTGCCAGCAGTGCCCGTCTAGCGGCAACCTACAATGAGCAGTTCTTC
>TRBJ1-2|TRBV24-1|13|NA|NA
CATSDLLGYGYTF
TGTGCCACCAGTGATTTGCTAGGGTATGGCTACACCTTC
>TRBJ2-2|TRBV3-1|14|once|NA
CASRQGLVPGELFF
TGTGCCAGCCGCCAAGGTCTAGTACCCGGGGAGCTGTTTTTT
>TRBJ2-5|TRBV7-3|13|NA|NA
CASSRMAEETQYF
TGTGCCAGCAGCCGGATGGCGGAAGAGACCCAGTACTTC
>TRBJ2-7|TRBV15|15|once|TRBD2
CATSRAGGGAYEQYF
TGTGCCACCAGCAGAGCAGGCGGGGGGGCCTACGAGCAGTACTTC
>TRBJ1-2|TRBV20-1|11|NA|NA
CSARSPSGYTF
TGCAGTGCTAGGTCCCCCTCGGGCTACACCTTC
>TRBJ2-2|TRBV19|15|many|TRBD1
CASSPRTGLTGELFF
TGTGCCAGTAGCCCCAGGACAGGACTCACCGGGGAGCTGTTTTTT
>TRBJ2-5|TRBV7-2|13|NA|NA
CASSLEPLETQYF
TGTGCCAGCAGCTTAGAGCCTCTGGAGACCCAGTACTTC
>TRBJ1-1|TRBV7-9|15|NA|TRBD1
CASSLGGTVNTEAFF
TGCGCCAGCAGCTTGGGTGGGACAGTCAACACTGAAGCTTTCTTT
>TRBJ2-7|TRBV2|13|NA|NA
CASSDYRSNEQYF
TGTGCCAGCAGTGATTACAGGAGCAACGAGCAGTACTTC
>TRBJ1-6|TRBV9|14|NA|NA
CASSSGTWYSPLHF
TGTGCCAGCAGCTCCGGGACGTGGTATTCACCCCTCCACTTT
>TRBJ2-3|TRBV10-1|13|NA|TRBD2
CASSESRTSEQYF
TGCGCCAGCAGTGAGTCCCGGACTAGTGAGCAGTATTTT
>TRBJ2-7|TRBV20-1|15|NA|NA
CSARRLESTAYEQYF
TGCAGTGCTAGGCGGTTAGAATCCACAGCCTACGAGCAGTACTTC